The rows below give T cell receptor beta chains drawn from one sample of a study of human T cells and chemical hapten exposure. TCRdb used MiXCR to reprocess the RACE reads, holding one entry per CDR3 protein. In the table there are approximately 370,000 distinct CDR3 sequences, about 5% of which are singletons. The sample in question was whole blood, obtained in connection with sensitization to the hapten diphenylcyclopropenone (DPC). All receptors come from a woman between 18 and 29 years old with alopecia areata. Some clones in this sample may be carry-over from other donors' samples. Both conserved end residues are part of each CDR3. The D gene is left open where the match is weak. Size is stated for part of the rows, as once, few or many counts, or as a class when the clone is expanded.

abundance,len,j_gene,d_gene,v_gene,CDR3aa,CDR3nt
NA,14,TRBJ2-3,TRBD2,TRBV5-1,CASWGGGSTDTQYF,TGCGCCAGCTGGGGCGGGGGAAGCACAGATACGCAGTATTTT
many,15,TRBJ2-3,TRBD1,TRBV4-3,CASSILGQGEDTQYF,TGCGCCAGCTCGATTCTTGGACAGGGAGAAGATACGCAGTATTTT
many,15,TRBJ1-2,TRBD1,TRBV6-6,CASSYSGDRGYGYTF,TGTGCCAGCAGTTACTCGGGTGACAGGGGGTATGGCTACACCTTC
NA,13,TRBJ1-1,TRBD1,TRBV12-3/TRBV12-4,CASKTGTGAEAFF,TGTGCCAGCAAAACCGGGACAGGCGCTGAAGCTTTCTTT
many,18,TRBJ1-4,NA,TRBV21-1,CASSKQFARAPTNEKLFF,TGTGCCAGCAGCAAGCAGTTCGCCAGGGCCCCAACTAATGAAAAACTGTTTTTT
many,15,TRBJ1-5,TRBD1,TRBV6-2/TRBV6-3,CASSYTRGSGQPQHF,TGTGCCAGCAGTTACACCAGGGGGTCGGGCCAGCCCCAGCATTTT
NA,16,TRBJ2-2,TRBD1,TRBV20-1,CSARMRQGAYTGELFF,TGCAGTGCTAGAATGCGTCAGGGGGCTTACACCGGGGAGCTGTTTTTT
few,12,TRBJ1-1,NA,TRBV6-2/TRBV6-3,CASSYQITEAFF,TGTGCCAGCAGTTACCAGATCACTGAAGCTTTCTTT
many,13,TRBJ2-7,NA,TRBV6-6,CASRHQSDREQYF,TGTGCCAGCAGACACCAATCTGACAGGGAGCAGTACTTC
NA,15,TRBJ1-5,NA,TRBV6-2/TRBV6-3,CASNSRASRRQPQHF,TGTGCCAGCAACTCCCGGGCCAGCAGGAGACAGCCCCAGCATTTT
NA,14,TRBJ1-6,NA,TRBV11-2,CASSLVSKNSPLHF,TGTGCCAGCAGCTTGGTTTCCAAAAATTCACCCCTCCACTTT
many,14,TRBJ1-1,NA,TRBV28,CASSLSVMNTEAFF,TGTGCCAGCAGTCTGTCCGTCATGAACACTGAAGCTTTCTTT
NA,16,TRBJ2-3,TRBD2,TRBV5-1,CASSLNRGGSTDTQYF,TGCGCCAGCAGCTTGAATCGGGGGGGTAGCACAGATACGCAGTATTTT
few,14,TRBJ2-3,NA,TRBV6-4,CASSPGPEGDTQYF,TGTGCCAGCAGCCCCGGGCCCGAGGGGGATACGCAGTATTTT
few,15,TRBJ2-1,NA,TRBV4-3,CASSQDFGGNNEQFF,TGCGCCAGCAGCCAAGATTTCGGGGGCAACAATGAGCAGTTCTTC
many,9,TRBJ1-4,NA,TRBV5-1,CASTRVLSF,TGCGCCAGCACTAGGGTGTTGAGTTTT
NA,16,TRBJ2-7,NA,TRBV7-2,CASSPSYGGLSYEQYF,TGTGCCAGCAGCCCGAGTTATGGGGGGCTCTCCTACGAGCAGTACTTC
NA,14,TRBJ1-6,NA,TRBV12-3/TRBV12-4,CASSPNRVNSPLHF,TGTGCCAGCAGTCCCAACAGGGTTAATTCACCCCTCCACTTT
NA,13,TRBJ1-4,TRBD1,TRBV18,CASSRDRAEKLFF,TGTGCCAGCTCACGGGACAGGGCGGAAAAACTGTTTTTT
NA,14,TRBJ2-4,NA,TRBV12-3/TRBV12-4,CASTKDRAKNIQYF,TGTGCCAGCACCAAAGACAGAGCCAAAAACATTCAGTACTTC
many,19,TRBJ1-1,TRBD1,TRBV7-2,CASSPARTGPPRPNTEAFF,TGTGCCAGCAGCCCCGCGCGGACAGGGCCCCCAAGACCGAACACTGAAGCTTTCTTT
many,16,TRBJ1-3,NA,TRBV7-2,CASSLGLTYSGNTIYF,TGTGCCAGCAGCTTAGGGCTCACATACTCTGGAAACACCATATATTTT
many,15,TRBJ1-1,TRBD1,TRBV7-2,CASSWDRIEYTEAFF,TGTGCCAGCAGCTGGGACAGGATAGAGTACACTGAAGCTTTCTTT